These 17 T cell receptor beta chains originate from one sample sequenced in a study of blood T cell repertoires in COVID-19. Only in-frame clones appear in the TCRdb table, and some are missing; sequencing was by immunoSEQ multiplex PCR. The sample includes 150,000 to 200,000 clones, about 89% of them seen just once. Sequencing used peripheral blood. The source is a man in his 70s with acute or convalescent COVID-19.

The chain combines TRBV5-5 with TRBJ2-7; D gene unclear. V lost 0 bases and J 3 bases, leaving 7 bases between the germline ends. CDR3 length equals 13 residues. Per germline, CDR1 SGHKS and CDR2 YYEKEE (reference sequence). The CDR3 spells CASSLVRFYEQYF. The CDR3 region has the DNA TGTGCCAGCAGCTTGGTACGGTTCTACGAGCAGTACTTC.

V gene TRBV4-2 combines with J gene TRBJ1-5; TRBD1 might be the D (5 bases). Trimming left V 0 bases short and J 9 bases short, with 12 bases between. The CDR3 runs to 14 residues. Germline CDR1 reads LGHNA; CDR2 reads YNFKEQ. The chain's CDR3 is CASSQDGGDRPQHF. CDR3 coding DNA: TGTGCCAGCAGCCAAGACGGAGGGGATCGGCCCCAGCATTTT.

The rearrangement links TRBV5-4 to TRBJ1-1; D gene uncertain. The germline CDR1 and CDR2 sequences are SGHNT and YYREEE (reference sequence). The CDR3 length is 13 residues. The V end lost 0 bases, the J end lost 5 bases, and 8 bases lay between the germline ends. CDR3 coding DNA: TGTGCCAGCAGCTTGGAGTCCCGGACTGAAGCTTTCTTT. As protein: CASSLESRTEAFF.

V gene TRBV6-2 or TRBV6-3 combines with J gene TRBJ1-6; D gene unclear. V was trimmed by 5 bases and J by 0 bases, leaving 14 bases between them. There are 17 residues in the CDR3. CDR1 is MNHEY and CDR2 is SVGEGT in the germline V gene. In DNA form, the CDR3 reads TGTGCCAGCAGTCCCTCGCGAGGGTACTCCTATAATTCACCCCTCCACTTT. Translating it yields CASSPSRGYSYNSPLHF.

The chain has TRBV28 and TRBJ1-3; D not resolved. CDR1 and CDR2 (germline): MDHEN, SYDVKM. The CDR3 length is 13 residues. Trimming took off 3 bases at V and 6 bases at J, with 9 bases between the two ends. The CDR3 nucleotides are TGTGCCAGCAGTTTGTTCGAGGAAAACACCATATATTTT. This sequence encodes CASSLFEENTIYF.

This clone was observed once. This chain uses TRBV28 with TRBJ2-2; 8 nucleotides line up with TRBD2. V was clipped by 1 base and J by 4 bases; unmatched bases: 5. CDR1 is MDHEN, CDR2 SYDVKM, per germline. The CDR3 is 16 residues long. CDR3 sequence: CASSLSVTSVTGELFF. The DNA of the CDR3 is TGTGCCAGCAGTTTATCGGTGACTAGCGTCACCGGGGAGCTGTTTTTT.

The chain uses TRBV24-1 and TRBJ2-1; a possible D gene is TRBD1 (6 bases). CDR3 size: 16 residues. CDR1 is KGHDR and CDR2 is SFDVKD in the germline V gene. The V end lost 2 bases, the J end lost 8 bases, and 18 bases lay between the germline ends. CDR3 DNA: TGTGCCACCAGTGATTCAATTAGGGGGAGTGGCGATGAGCAGTTCTTC. This codes for CATSDSIRGSGDEQFF.

This chain connects TRBV5-1 to TRBJ2-2; 8 positions agree with TRBD2. This CDR3 is 15 amino acids long. The V and J ends lost 1 base and 3 bases, in that order; junction bases with no gene match: 2. Germline lookup yields CDR1 SGHRS and CDR2 YFSETQ. As DNA, the CDR3 is TGCGCCAGCAGCTTGAATAGCGGGGACACCGGGGAGCTGTTTTTT. Translating it yields CASSLNSGDTGELFF.

The chain combines TRBV2 with TRBJ1-5; no definite D call. Germline V gene sequence: CDR1 SNHLY, CDR2 FYNNEI. This CDR3 has 13 residues. V shed 4 bases and J shed 1 base, with 5 bases lying between them. CDR3 sequence reads: CASSAQSNQPQHF. For the CDR3, the DNA is TGTGCCAGCAGTGCTCAGAGCAATCAGCCCCAGCATTTT. Based on the CDR3 plus reference TRBV2 and TRBJ1-5, the full variable domain is EPEVTQTPSHQVTQMGQEVILRCVPISNHLYFYWYRQILGQKVEFLVSFYNNEISEKSEIFDDQFSVERPDGSNFTLKIRSTKLEDSAMYFCASSAQSNQPQHFGDGTRLSIL.

The chain carries TRBV5-1 and TRBJ1-6, with D uncertain. Trimming cost V 5 bases and J 5 bases, with 8 bases left between them. CDR3 length: 13 amino acids. Per germline, CDR1 SGHRS and CDR2 YFSETQ. The CDR3 region has the DNA TGCGCCAGCAGGAGGGCAAATAATTCACCCCTCCACTTT. Translated, it gives CASRRANNSPLHF.

The chain links TRBV6-5 to TRBJ2-3, with 15 bases lining up with TRBD2. J lost 11 bases, V lost 7 bases, and 7 bases had no gene match. CDR1 and CDR2 from the germline V gene are MNHEY and SVGAGI. The CDR3 runs to 14 residues. This CDR3 is CASTSGTSGRMQYF. The CDR3 region has the DNA TGTGCCAGCACTTCAGGGACTAGCGGGAGGATGCAGTATTTT.

The CDR3: CASSKGTGETQYF. CDR3 nucleotides: TGTGCCAGCAGCAAAGGGACAGGGGAGACCCAGTACTTC. V is TRBV21-1 and J is TRBJ2-5; TRBD1 is the table's D call and was not checked against the DNA. TRBV21-1 has pseudogene status. The CDR3 spans 13 residues.

The chain combines TRBV30 with TRBJ2-5; no firm D call. The CDR3 length is 13 residues. From germline, CDR1 is GTSNPN and CDR2 SVGIG (reference sequence). V was cut by 0 bases and J by 4 bases, with 9 bases left in between. Here the CDR3 reads CAWSVKGGETQYF. For the CDR3, the DNA is TGTGCCTGGAGTGTGAAAGGCGGAGAGACCCAGTACTTC.

The V and J genes are TRBV2 and TRBJ1-2, with 8 bases identical to TRBD1. The ends lost 6 bases at V and 8 bases at J; junction bases unmatched: 11. This CDR3 is 14 amino acids long. Germline V gene sequence: CDR1 SNHLY, CDR2 FYNNEI. CDR3 nucleotides: TGTGCCAGCAGCGCACGTGGACAGGGAGGGGGCTACACCTTC. It translates to CASSARGQGGGYTF.

The J gene is TRBJ2-1, the V gene TRBV27; TRBD2 matches at 11 bases. The CDR3 length is 16 residues. J gave up 9 bases and V 4 bases, and 11 bases lay outside the gene matches. The germline V gene encodes CDR1 MNHEY and CDR2 SMNVEV (reference sequence). Here the CDR3 reads CASSSTSGVVPGEQFF. CDR3 sequence (DNA): TGTGCCAGCAGTTCGACTAGCGGGGTGGTCCCCGGTGAGCAGTTCTTC.

The chain combines TRBV5-1 with TRBJ2-2; D remains ambiguous. This CDR3 contains 15 residues. The V gene's germline CDR1 is SGHRS and CDR2 YFSETQ. With 4 bases removed from V and 6 bases from J, the gap between germline ends came to 16 bases. The CDR3 nucleotides are TGCGCCAGCAGCAGCCCGGTCCTTGAAGCCGGGGAGCTGTTTTTT. Translated: CASSSPVLEAGELFF.

The gene calls are TRBV25-1 and TRBJ1-2; 8 bases are shared with TRBD1. The CDR3 spans 14 residues. CDR1 is MGHDK and CDR2 is SYGVNS in the germline V gene. Trimming removed 4 bases from V and 8 bases from J; junction bases left unmatched: 9. The chain's CDR3 is CASSADRGVKGYTF. The CDR3 DNA reads as TGTGCCAGCAGTGCCGACAGGGGAGTGAAAGGCTACACCTTC.